This entry describes one T cell receptor beta chain. Its antigen is as yet unknown. The data are from a study of blood T cells in healthy people across ages. At the level of the study: Per every two T cells, about one barcoded beta molecule was captured by template switching.

Study outcomes and limitations: Per million T cells, TCR beta diversity dropped roughly linearly as age increased.

Then a second PCR, running about 6 to 12 cycles, was carried out with a sample-barcoded 5' primer and a J-beta primer mix. TCRdb re-analysed the 5' RACE reads in MiXCR, keeping a single row per CDR3 protein. The repertoire holds about 680,000 distinct CDR3 sequences, with about 52% as singletons. CDR1 is LGHDT, CDR2 YNNKEL, per germline (reference sequence). The CDR3 is made up of 13 amino acids. J lost 10 bases, V lost 1 base, and 4 bases had no gene match. The V and J genes are TRBV3-1 and TRBJ2-1; 7 bases line up with TRBD2. This sequence was found in a woman between 55 and 75 years old in good health. The material sequenced was blood. This CDR3 reads CASSQAGRDEQFF. CDR3 coding DNA: TGTGCCAGCAGCCAAGCTGGGAGGGACGAGCAGTTCTTC.